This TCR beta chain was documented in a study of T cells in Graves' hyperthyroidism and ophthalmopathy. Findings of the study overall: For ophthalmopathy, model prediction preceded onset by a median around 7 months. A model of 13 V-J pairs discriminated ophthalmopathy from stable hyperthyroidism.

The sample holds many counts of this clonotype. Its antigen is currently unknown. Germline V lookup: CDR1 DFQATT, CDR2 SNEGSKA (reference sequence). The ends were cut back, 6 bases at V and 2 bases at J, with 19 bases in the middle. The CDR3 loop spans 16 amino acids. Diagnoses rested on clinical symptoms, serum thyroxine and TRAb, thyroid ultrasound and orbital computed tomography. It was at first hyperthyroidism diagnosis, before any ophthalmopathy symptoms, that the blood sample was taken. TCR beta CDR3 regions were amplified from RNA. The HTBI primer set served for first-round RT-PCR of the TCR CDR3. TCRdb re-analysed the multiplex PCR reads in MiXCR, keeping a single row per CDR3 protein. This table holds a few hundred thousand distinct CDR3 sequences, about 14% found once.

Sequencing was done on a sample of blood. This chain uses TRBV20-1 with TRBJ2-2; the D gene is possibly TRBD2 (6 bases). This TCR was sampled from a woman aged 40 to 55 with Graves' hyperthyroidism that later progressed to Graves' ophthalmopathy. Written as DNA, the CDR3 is TGCAGTGCACCGAGAGCGCGGGACCTCAACACCGGGGAGCTGTTTTTT. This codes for CSAPRARDLNTGELFF.